This T cell receptor beta chain was sequenced during a study of metastatic and nonmetastatic thyroid tumors. Background on the study: For malignant and benign thyroid patients, tumor or nodule tissue and blood were the sources whose repertoires were compared.

Thyroid surgery was preceded by no treatment in any patient. Trimming stripped 4 bases from V and 6 bases from J, with 17 bases between. In germline, CDR1 is LGHDT, CDR2 YNNKEL (reference sequence). The CDR3 is made up of 15 amino acids. TCRdb re-analyzed the PCR reads through MiXCR. The sample includes about 39,000 clones, approximately 15% seen only once; the top ten take about 3.8%. The J gene is TRBJ2-3, the V gene TRBV3-1, with D perhaps assigned TRBD1 or TRBD2 (5 bases each). Sample: blood. The TCR originated in a female donor with papillary thyroid cancer or a benign thyroid nodule (not recorded which). Some clones in this sample may be carry-over from other donors' samples. CDR3 region: CASSPVLGEIDTQYF. CDR3 in DNA: TGTGCCAGCAGCCCCGTACTGGGGGAGATTGATACGCAGTATTTT.